Here is one T cell receptor (beta chain) with its context. The data were obtained in a study of blood T cell repertoires in COVID-19. In the study overall: Sites in the United States, Italy and Spain provided acute and convalescent COVID-19 samples. T cells, B-cell-depleted T cells, or PBMCs provided the cDNA or gDNA that served as material.

The CDR3 spans 14 residues. Germline CDR1 and CDR2: LGHDT and YNNKEL (reference sequence). Trimming shortened V by 4 bases and J by 7 bases, and 14 bases separated the two germline ends. Per the original data handling: The authors estimated nucleated cell counts from reference gene primer amplification. The data were produced by immunoSEQ multiplex PCR, yet TCRdb's version contains in-frame clones alone and is incomplete. That table is the source of V, J and clone size, and D and trimming were worked out from the DNA. The repertoire holds 25,000 to 30,000 clones, roughly 85% seen once, with about 25% in the top ten.

This TCR derives from a human donor in a cohort sampled during active COVID-19. The source material was peripheral blood. The chain links TRBV3-1 (or the pseudogene TRBV3-2) to TRBJ2-1; D is ambiguous. CDR3 region: CASSPVPGVNEQFF. For the CDR3, the DNA is TGTGCCAGCAGCCCAGTGCCCGGAGTTAATGAGCAGTTCTTC.